This T cell receptor (beta chain) originates from a study of T cells after yellow fever vaccination. There are 19 residues in the CDR3. V shed 3 bases, J shed 0 bases, and the junction held 12 bases outside the gene matches. The germline V gene encodes CDR1 SGHTA and CDR2 FQGNSA. There are many counts of this clonotype. The antigen remains undetermined. By 5'RACE template switching, TCR cDNA was produced, with a universal primer site and UMIs added in the process. From the 5' RACE reads, TCRdb called clonotypes with MiXCR, one entry per CDR3 protein. The sample holds roughly 300,000 distinct CDR3 sequences, less than 9.5% seen once. Overall study findings and caveats: The secondary response showed a weaker magnitude and a faster peak, day 5 versus 15. Post-booster repertoires again held most primary-vaccination clones (roughly 95% CD4, over 80% CD8).

The source is a man younger than 35 who received the YFV17D yellow fever vaccine. The sample in question was PBMCs, obtained about 49 days after the first yellow fever vaccination. The chain has TRBV7-2 and TRBJ2-1; 9 bases are shared with TRBD2. CDR3 loop: CASSFRVGGSGGSYNEQFF. The CDR3 region has the DNA TGTGCCAGCAGCTTTAGGGTGGGGGGTAGCGGGGGCTCCTACAATGAGCAGTTCTTC.